This T cell receptor beta chain originates from a study of regulatory T cells in long-lasting Graves disease. As for time point: persistent/refractory GD, antithyroid drugs over 5 years with positive TRAb. From PBMCs, RNA was extracted and then used to make the TCR library. There are a few counts of this clonotype. Arm-PCR of CDR3 regions and iRepertoire HTBI primers were used to build TCR beta libraries. TCRdb independently ran MiXCR on the multiplex PCR reads; one entry per CDR3 protein. The repertoire has about 450,000 distinct CDR3 sequences, about 25% of them found once; the top ten carry roughly 28%. The V gene's germline CDR1 is SGHRS and CDR2 YFSETQ. V lost 4 bases and J 0 bases, leaving 8 bases between the germline ends. This CDR3 spans 15 amino acids.

The material was peripheral blood mononuclear cells (PBMCs), obtained when the disease was refractory, from a patient treated with antithyroid drugs. This receptor was taken from a female donor with Graves disease. The chain recombines TRBV5-1 with TRBJ2-6; possible D gene TRBD1, 6 bases. CDR3 coding DNA: TGCGCCAGCAGCATGGACAGCTCTGGGGCCAACGTCCTGACTTTC. This gives the protein CASSMDSSGANVLTF.